This paragraph covers one T cell receptor beta chain sequence. Data came from immunoSEQ multiplex PCR; TCRdb stores just in-frame clones and leaves some out. The sample holds roughly 2 million clones; approximately 96% are singletons and the top ten take 0.1% to 0.15%. The data originate from a study of shared clonotypes between healthy human individuals. Study-wide context: The plates for each donor numbered three CD4 naive, three CD4 memory, two CD8 naive and one CD8 memory.

The germline CDR1 and CDR2 sequences are SGHNT and YENEEA. Losses at the gene ends were 4 bases for V and 4 bases for J; bases not matched to a gene: 7. This CDR3 is 15 amino acids long. The sequence was obtained from a young man in good health. The sample was naive CD4+ T cells sorted from blood. Subset meaning: CD45RA+ positively selected. The chain links TRBV11-3 to TRBJ2-7; 10 nucleotides agree with TRBD1. CDR3 residues: CASSWSGTGAYEQYF. CDR3 sequence (DNA): TGTGCCAGCAGCTGGAGCGGGACAGGGGCATACGAGCAGTACTTC.